This T cell receptor beta chain was sequenced during a study of cytomegalovirus exposure and HLA in healthy donors (TCRdb year 2017). About the investigation overall: A later analysis indicated that the 120 or so validation repertoires were generated on the platform also employed for the 600 to 750 repertoires of the first cohort. The study was designed to test whether signatures of past pathogen exposure could be identified by cataloging public T cell receptors. In addition to the first cohort of 650 to 800 subjects, a separate validation cohort of 120 different subjects was used. The study combined high-throughput TCR immunosequencing, statistical association of individual TCRs with disease status, and machine learning to predict cytomegalovirus infection status.

What the authors observed across the whole study: All 110 or so repertoires were used to score co-occurrence in the validation cohort in a later analysis, because that analysis had no HLA typing for the cohort. Most TCR sequences were observed very rarely across donors, whereas some public TCRs were present in many individuals. In both the original and validation cohorts, the classifier was reported to diagnose cytomegalovirus status with high specificity and sensitivity. A total of fewer than 200 TCR beta chains were listed by the study as associated with cytomegalovirus. The authors suggested that the approach could potentially be extended to other disease states and immunological phenotypes. In vitro tests confirmed that a few of the cytomegalovirus-associated TCR beta chains recognize cytomegalovirus antigens. Of the cluster scores, 94% were above 0 in a later analysis, which found that TCRs clustered in the first cohort also tended to co-occur in the 95 to 150 validation repertoires.

Of note for this clone: The antigen this receptor binds is unknown. Base qualities are not recorded, but no much larger clone differs from it by a single base.

Donors formed part of the validation cohort, which comprised over a hundred subjects and was distinct from the first cohort of 690 or so subjects. Receptor libraries were prepared by the immunoSEQ multiplex PCR assay. Processing in the source paper ran as follows. A statistical classification framework was built to diagnose cytomegalovirus status from the catalog of TCR beta chain sequences. Held by TCRdb, this immuneACCESS table contains in-frame sequences only and omits some clones. Under half of the omission traces to an unresolved V gene where checked; the cause of the rest is unknown. V, J and clone size are taken as reported in that table, and D and trimming were inferred from the DNA itself. Here the sample has 200,000 to 300,000 clones; around 85% occur a single time. Over 0.95% of the sample goes to the ten largest clones. The germline V gene specifies SGHRS as CDR1 and YFSETQ as CDR2. Measured from the cysteine to the phenylalanine, the CDR3 is 15 residues long. The entry retains the CDR3 DNA only, 45 bases that are in frame from base 1. V ends up 0 bases short and J 4 bases short, with an unmatched junction base count of 3.

The clonotype originates from a woman under 40 in good health and CMV-seropositive. The sample taken for sequencing was PBMCs. The rearrangement joined TRBV5-1 to TRBJ2-4; TRBD1 lines up with 8 middle nucleotides. The encoded CDR3 is CASSLGTGSKNIQYF. The DNA reads TGCGCCAGCAGCTTGGGGACAGGGTCGAAAAACATTCAGTACTTC.